The text below deals with one TCR beta chain. Its antigen remains unknown. TCR beta CDR3 sequences were amplified from RNA transcripts. An initial round of RT-PCR targeting the TCR CDR3 relied on the HTBI primer set. Each CDR3 protein is one row after TCRdb ran MiXCR on the multiplex PCR reads. This table holds approximately 560,000 distinct CDR3 sequences, 46% found once. Germline CDR1 is MGHDK and CDR2 is SYGVNS. CDR3 size: 14 residues. Trimming removed 7 bases at V and 7 bases at J, with 16 bases between. The sample comes from a study of T cells in Graves' hyperthyroidism and ophthalmopathy. General observations from the study: Using 13 V-J features, a model discriminated ophthalmopathy from stable hyperthyroidism.

The study enrolled patients aged 18 to 65 with newly diagnosed hyperthyroidism of under 2 months' duration. Used for diagnoses were clinical symptoms, serum thyroxine and TRAb, thyroid ultrasound and orbital computed tomography. Sequencing input: peripheral blood or thyroid tissue (not recorded which). The chain couples TRBV25-1 to TRBJ2-2, with D perhaps TRBD1 or TRBD2 (5 bases each). This clonotype originated in a woman aged 18-29 years with Graves' hyperthyroidism. CDR3 sequence: CASIGTPFDGELFF. The CDR3 DNA is TGTGCCAGCATTGGGACCCCTTTTGACGGGGAGCTGTTTTTT.